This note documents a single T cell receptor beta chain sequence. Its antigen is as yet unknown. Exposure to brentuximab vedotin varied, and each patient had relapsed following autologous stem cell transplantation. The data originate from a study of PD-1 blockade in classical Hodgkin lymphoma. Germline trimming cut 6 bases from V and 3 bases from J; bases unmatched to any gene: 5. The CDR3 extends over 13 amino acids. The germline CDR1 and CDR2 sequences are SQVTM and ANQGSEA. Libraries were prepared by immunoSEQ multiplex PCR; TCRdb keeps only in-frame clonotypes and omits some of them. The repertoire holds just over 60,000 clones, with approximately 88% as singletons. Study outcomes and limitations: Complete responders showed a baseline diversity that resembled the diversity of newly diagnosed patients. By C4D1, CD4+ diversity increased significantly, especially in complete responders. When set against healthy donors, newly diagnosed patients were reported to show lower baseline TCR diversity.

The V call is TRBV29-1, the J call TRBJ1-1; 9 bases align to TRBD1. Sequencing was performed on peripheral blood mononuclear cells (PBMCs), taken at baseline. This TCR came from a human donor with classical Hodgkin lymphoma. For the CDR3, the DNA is TGCAGCGTCGCACAGGGGGCCGACACTGAAGCTTTCTTT. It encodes CSVAQGADTEAFF.